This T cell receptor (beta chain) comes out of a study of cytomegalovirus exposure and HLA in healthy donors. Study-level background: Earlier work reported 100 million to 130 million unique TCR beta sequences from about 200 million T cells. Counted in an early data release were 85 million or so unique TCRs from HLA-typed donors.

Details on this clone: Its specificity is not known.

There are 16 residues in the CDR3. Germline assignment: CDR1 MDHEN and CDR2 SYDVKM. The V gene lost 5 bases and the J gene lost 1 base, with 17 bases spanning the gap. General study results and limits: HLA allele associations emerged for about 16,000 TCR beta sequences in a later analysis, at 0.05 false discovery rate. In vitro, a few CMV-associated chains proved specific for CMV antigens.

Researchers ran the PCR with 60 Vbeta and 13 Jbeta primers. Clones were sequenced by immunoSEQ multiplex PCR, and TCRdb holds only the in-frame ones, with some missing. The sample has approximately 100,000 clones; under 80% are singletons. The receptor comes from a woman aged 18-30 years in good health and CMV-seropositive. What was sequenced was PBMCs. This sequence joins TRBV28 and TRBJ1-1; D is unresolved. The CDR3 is CASSPPLGEKNTEAFF. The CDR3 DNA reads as TGTGCCAGCAGTCCCCCTCTGGGCGAAAAGAACACTGAAGCTTTCTTT.